This T cell receptor (beta chain) was sequenced for a study of T-cell reconstitution after alpha-beta-depleted transplantation in children. Whole-study findings and limits: Surviving recipient T cells and thymic progenitors produced the high day-60 TCRbeta diversity seen in some patients. By one year post-transplant, T-cell counts and diversity largely arose from T cells that were newly produced. Expanded graft clones, several hundred of them, were reportedly the source of alpha-beta T cells about two months after transplant.

This clonotype was detected many times. The antigen remains unidentified. The V end was cut by 0 bases, the J end by 5 bases, with 10 bases between. CDR1 SGDLS and CDR2 YYNGEE come from the germline V gene. The CDR3 spans 14 residues. Unique molecular identifiers were incorporated when the TCRbeta library was constructed. TCRdb re-derived calls from the PCR reads in MiXCR, one entry per CDR3 protein. The sample gives some 200,000 distinct CDR3 sequences, approximately 8.4% of which show up once; about a third is in the top ten. The input for sequencing was PBMCs, mostly from graft donor cells, taken 360 days after TCRalphabeta/CD19-depleted stem cell transplant. The rearrangement joins TRBV9 to TRBJ2-3; no reliable D call. The TCR comes from a male patient under 10 years old who had a stem cell transplant for acute myeloid leukemia, so the T cells may come from the graft donor. CDR3 loop: CASSVVSLGDTQYF. The CDR3 DNA reads TGTGCCAGCAGCGTAGTGAGCCTAGGAGATACGCAGTATTTT. Full variable domain (missing parts from reference TRBV9 and TRBJ2-3): DSGVTQTPKHLITATGQRVTLRCSPRSGDLSVYWYQQSLDQGLQFLIQYYNGEERAKGNILERFSAQQFPDLHSELNLSSLELGDSALYFCASSVVSLGDTQYFGPGTRLTVL.